The T cell receptor (beta chain) under discussion was sequenced for a study of human T cells and chemical hapten exposure. For the study at large: Sensitization employed 2% DPC on about 2 cm by about 2 cm of upper inner arm skin. Reading of the patch tests, which applied 0.01% DPC to the upper back, occurred at 6 days.

Indicated time point: pre-sensitization, week 0. Sample treatment: therapeutic diphenylcyclopropenone sensitization with weekly scalp DPC. Each CDR3 protein gets one entry after TCRdb re-called the RACE reads with MiXCR. The data contain approximately 100,000 distinct CDR3 sequences, around 12% of them singletons. Study results and limitations: Sensitizing to DPC left TCRs with a frequency above 1 in 1000 unaltered.

Comments on this clonotype: Antigen specificity is unknown.

The CDR3 loop spans 13 amino acids. The V gene lost 3 bases and the J gene lost 1 base, with 5 bases spanning the gap. Germline loops: CDR1 MGHRA, CDR2 YSYEKL. The sample was whole blood, taken in connection with sensitization to the hapten diphenylcyclopropenone (DPC). This TCR was sampled from a woman in her forties or fifties with alopecia areata. Some clones in this sample may be carry-over from other donors' samples. The rearrangement links TRBV4-1 to TRBJ2-3; D gene unclear. CDR3 DNA: TGCGCCAGCAGCCAGGTTGGCACAGATACGCAGTATTTT. Protein product: CASSQVGTDTQYF.